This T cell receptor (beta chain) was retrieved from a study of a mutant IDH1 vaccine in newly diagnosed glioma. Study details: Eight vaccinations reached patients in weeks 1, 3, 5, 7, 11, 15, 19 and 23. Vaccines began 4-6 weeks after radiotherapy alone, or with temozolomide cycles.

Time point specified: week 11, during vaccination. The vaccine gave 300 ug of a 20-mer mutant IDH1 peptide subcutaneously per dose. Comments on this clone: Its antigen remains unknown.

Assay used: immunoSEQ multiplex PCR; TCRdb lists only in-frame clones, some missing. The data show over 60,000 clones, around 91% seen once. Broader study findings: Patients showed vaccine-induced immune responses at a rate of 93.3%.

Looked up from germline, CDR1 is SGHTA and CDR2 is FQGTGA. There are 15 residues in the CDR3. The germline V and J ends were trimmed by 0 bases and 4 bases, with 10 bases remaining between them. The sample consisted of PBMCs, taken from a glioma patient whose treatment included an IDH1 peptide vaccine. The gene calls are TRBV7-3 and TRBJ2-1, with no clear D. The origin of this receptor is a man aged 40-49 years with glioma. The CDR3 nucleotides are TGTGCCAGCAGCTTAACCAGACAACAGTACAATGAGCAGTTCTTC. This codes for CASSLTRQQYNEQFF.